Included here is one T cell receptor (beta chain) sequence, with context. Its antigen has not been determined. There are no base qualities to consult, and no much larger clone falls within one base. These data are taken from a study of breast tumors, draining lymph nodes, adjacent tissues (TCRdb year 2016). Study-wide context: Breast cancer patients provided tumor, adjacent nontumor tissue and axillary lymph nodes, and the study compared the TCR beta repertoires across these three sources. The study was designed to assess the relationships and possible T-cell exchange between tumor, surrounding tissue and draining lymph node repertoires in human breast cancer.

TCRdb records Illumina HiSeq 2000 as the sequencer. Multiplex PCR amplification was used to generate the TCR beta chain libraries. High-throughput sequencing was used to analyze the amplified TCR beta chain products. TCRdb ran its own pipeline on the public reads, namely fastp trimming at Q25 and MiXCR clone calling, and kept in-frame beta chains. Entries are consolidated by CDR3 protein sequence, retaining the most common genes and DNA. The sample table shows 50,000 to 75,000 distinct CDR3 sequences, and around 52% are seen once. Clones ranked in the top ten supply roughly 18% of the sample. The CDR3 has 15 amino acids, counting the end cysteine and phenylalanine. Here the CDR3 DNA is all that survives: 45 bases in frame from base 1. V was cut back by 5 bases and J by 4 bases, leaving a gap of 18 bases between them. CDR1 SGDLS and CDR2 YYNGEE were looked up in the germline V gene. What the authors observed across the whole study: The data were considered consistent with most tumor T cells being derived from the lymph node and subsequently expanding within tumor tissue. Tumor and nontumor tissue repertoires were found to be significantly more similar in luminal-like than in basal-like breast cancer. Tumors showed preferential V and J gene usage, and their T-cell repertoire diversity fell below that of lymph nodes yet above that of nontumor tissue. The conclusion that tumor T cells originate in lymph nodes was framed as consistent with a hypothesis rather than directly demonstrated.

The rearranged chain carries TRBV9 and TRBJ1-2, with a weak D call of TRBD1 (6 bases match). This clonotype was obtained from a female donor with breast cancer. Some clones in this sample may be carry-over from other donors' samples. The sample comprised breast tumor tissue. The CDR3 amino acid sequence is: CASSRGGGGSYGYTF. The DNA is as follows: TGTGCCAGCAGTCGAGGGGGGGGGGGCTCCTATGGCTACACCTTC.